This T cell receptor (beta chain) was identified during a study of T cells in localized non-small cell lung cancer. Generated by immunoSEQ multiplex PCR, the TCRdb table keeps only in-frame clones and is missing some. The table lists 100,000 to 150,000 clones, more than 70% of them singletons. Study results and caveats: When the top 100 tumor clones were examined, a median about 60 of them also appeared in the adjacent lung, which was paired and uninvolved. Sequencing covered just one tumor region, so heterogeneity cannot be ruled out. Among the tissues sampled, uninvolved adjacent lung had the highest T cell clonality, above tumor.

Notes on this clone: Its antigen is not identified.

Per the germline V gene, CDR1 is SGHDN and CDR2 is FVKESK. The CDR3 spans 13 residues. Deletions cut 0 bases from V and 4 bases from J, with 7 bases between. This chain joins TRBV14 and TRBJ2-7; D unclear. Sequencing was performed on peripheral blood, taken before any cancer treatment. The TCR was taken from a female donor older than 55 with stage I lung adenocarcinoma. Here the CDR3 reads CASSQEILYEQYF. The CDR3 DNA follows: TGTGCCAGCAGCCAAGAGATCTTGTACGAGCAGTACTTC.